These 9 T cell receptor beta chains were sequenced from one sample in a study of cytomegalovirus exposure and HLA in healthy donors. PCR primers comprised 60 Vbeta and 13 Jbeta primers. The assay was immunoSEQ multiplex PCR, and TCRdb's table has in-frame clones only and misses some. Of under 200,000 clones in the sample, roughly 70% were seen once. Sequencing was performed on PBMCs. These receptors came from a woman in her twenties or thirties in good health and CMV-seronegative.

The V and J genes are TRBV23-1 and TRBJ1-5; 11 bases fit TRBD1. TRBV23-1 is reported as an ORF; its role is uncertain. The trim removed 2 bases at V and 3 bases at J, leaving 3 bases unmatched. The CDR3 has 16 residues. Here the CDR3 DNA reads TGCGCCAGCAGTCAAGGACAGGGGGCTATCAATCAGCCCCAGCATTTT. Translating it yields CASSQGQGAINQPQHF.

The rearrangement joins TRBV6-5 to TRBJ1-2; D is perhaps TRBD1 (6 bases). The CDR3 runs to 14 residues. CDR1 MNHEY and CDR2 SVGAGI come from the germline V gene. The V gene lost 0 bases and the J gene lost 5 bases, with 10 bases spanning the gap. For the CDR3, the DNA is TGTGCCAGCAGTTACTCGCGGGGGGCGTATGGCTACACCTTC. It encodes CASSYSRGAYGYTF.

Turning to this clone: A junction end diverges from the germline sequence, so it may reflect a read error. The genes are TRBV6-5 and TRBJ2-7; TRBD1 matches at 12 bases. The CDR3 runs to 14 residues. Germline CDR1 and CDR2: MNHEY and SVGAGI. The DNA of the CDR3 is TGTGCCAGCAGCCCCGGGACAGGGGGCCAGGGGTTGAACTTC. This encodes CASSPGTGGQGLNF.

This chain connects TRBV5-6 to TRBJ2-3, with 7 positions matching TRBD2. Germline trimming cut 4 bases from V and 6 bases from J; bases unmatched to any gene: 14. This CDR3 has 16 residues. Germline lookup yields CDR1 SGHDT and CDR2 YYEEEE. The DNA of the CDR3 is TGTGCCAGCAGCCCCGGACTAGGGGTGTTGGCGGATACGCAGTATTTT. Encoded protein: CASSPGLGVLADTQYF.

In this sample, this clone turned up a few times. This chain uses TRBV7-3 with TRBJ1-1, with D uncertain. V was trimmed by 2 bases and J by 3 bases, leaving 16 bases between them. The CDR3 is 16 amino acids. In germline, CDR1 is SGHTA, CDR2 FQGTGA. The CDR3 sequence is CASSLSHSRGDTEAFF. The CDR3 DNA is TGTGCCAGCAGCTTATCTCACAGTCGGGGAGACACTGAAGCTTTCTTT.

V usage is TRBV11-2 and J usage is TRBJ2-7, with D unresolved. The length of the CDR3 is 11 residues. Trimming shortened V by 3 bases and J by 11 bases, and 11 bases separated the two germline ends. Germline V lookup: CDR1 SGHAT, CDR2 FQNNGV. This CDR3 reads CASSFQRAKYF. DNA of the CDR3: TGTGCCAGCAGCTTCCAACGAGCGAAGTACTTC.

Turning to this clone: The germline gene is not matched at one end of the junction; a read error may be the cause. This chain links TRBV7-9 with TRBJ2-3; 13 positions match TRBD2. CDR3 size: 18 residues. Germline V gives CDR1 SEHNR, CDR2 FQNEAQ (reference sequence). The DNA of the CDR3 is TGTTCCAGCAGCCCCCCTCGGACTAGCGGGAGCTTGGCAGATACGCAGTATTTT. This translates into CSSSPPRTSGSLADTQYF.

CDR3 bases: TGTGCCAGCAGCTTAGTGGGGCAGGTGGCCTACGAGCAGTACTTC. Translated, it gives CASSLVGQVAYEQYF. The V call is TRBV7-8, the J call TRBJ2-7, with D tentatively TRBD1 (5 bases). This CDR3 region has 15 residues. V lost 1 base to trimming and J lost 2 bases, with 12 bases between them. Germline V gives CDR1 SGHVS, CDR2 FQNEAQ. The full variable domain, in which reference TRBV7-8 and TRBJ2-7 provide the parts outside the CDR3, is GAGVSQSPRYKVAKRGQDVALRCDPISGHVSLFWYQQALGQGPEFLTYFQNEAQLDKSGLPSDRFFAERPEGSVSTLKIQRTQQEDSAVYLCASSLVGQVAYEQYFGPGTRLTVT.

This clone was observed a few times. This sequence joins TRBV7-9 and TRBJ2-5; 14 nucleotides agree with TRBD2. Losses at the gene ends were 5 bases for V and 5 bases for J; bases not matched to a gene: 13. The CDR3 is 18 residues long. Germline assignment: CDR1 SEHNR and CDR2 FQNEAQ (reference sequence). CDR3 protein: CASSPRTSGRNRGETQYF. The CDR3 DNA reads TGTGCCAGCAGCCCCCGGACTAGCGGGAGGAACCGGGGTGAGACCCAGTACTTC.